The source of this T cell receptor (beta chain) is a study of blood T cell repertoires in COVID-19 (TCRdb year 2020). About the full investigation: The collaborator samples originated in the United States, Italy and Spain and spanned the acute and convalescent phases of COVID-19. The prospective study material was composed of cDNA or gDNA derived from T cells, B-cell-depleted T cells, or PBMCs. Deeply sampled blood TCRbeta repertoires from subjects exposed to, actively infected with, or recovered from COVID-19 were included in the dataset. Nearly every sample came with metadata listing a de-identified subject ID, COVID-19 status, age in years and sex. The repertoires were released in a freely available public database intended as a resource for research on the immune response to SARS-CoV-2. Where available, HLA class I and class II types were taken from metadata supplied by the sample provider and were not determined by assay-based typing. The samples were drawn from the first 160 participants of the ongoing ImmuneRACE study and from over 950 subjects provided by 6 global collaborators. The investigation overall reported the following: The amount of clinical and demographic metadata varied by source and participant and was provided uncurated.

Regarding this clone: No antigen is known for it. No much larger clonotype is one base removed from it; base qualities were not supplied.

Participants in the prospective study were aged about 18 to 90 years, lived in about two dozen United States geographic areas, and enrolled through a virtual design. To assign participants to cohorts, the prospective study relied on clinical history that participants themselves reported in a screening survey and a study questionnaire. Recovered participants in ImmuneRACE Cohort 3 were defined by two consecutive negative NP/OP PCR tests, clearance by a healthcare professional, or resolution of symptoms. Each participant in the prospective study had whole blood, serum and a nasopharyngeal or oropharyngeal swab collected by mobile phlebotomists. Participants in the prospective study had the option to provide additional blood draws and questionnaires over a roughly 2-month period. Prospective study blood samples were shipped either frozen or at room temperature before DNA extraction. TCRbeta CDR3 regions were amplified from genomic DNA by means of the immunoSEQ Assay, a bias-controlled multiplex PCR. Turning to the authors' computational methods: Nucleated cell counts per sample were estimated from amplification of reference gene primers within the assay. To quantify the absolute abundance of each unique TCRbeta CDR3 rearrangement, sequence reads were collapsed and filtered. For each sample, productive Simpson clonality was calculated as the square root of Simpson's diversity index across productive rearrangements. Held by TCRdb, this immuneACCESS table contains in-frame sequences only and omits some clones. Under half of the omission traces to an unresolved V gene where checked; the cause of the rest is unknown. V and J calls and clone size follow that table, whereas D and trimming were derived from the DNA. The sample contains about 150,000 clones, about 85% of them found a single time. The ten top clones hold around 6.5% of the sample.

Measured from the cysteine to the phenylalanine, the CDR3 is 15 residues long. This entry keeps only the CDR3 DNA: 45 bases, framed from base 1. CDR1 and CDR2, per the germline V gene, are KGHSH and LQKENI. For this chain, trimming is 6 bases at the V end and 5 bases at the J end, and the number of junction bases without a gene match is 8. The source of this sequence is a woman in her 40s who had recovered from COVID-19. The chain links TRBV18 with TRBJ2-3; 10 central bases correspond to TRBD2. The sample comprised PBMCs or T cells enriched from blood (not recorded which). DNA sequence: TGTGCCAGCTCGCCGGGACTAGCGTCGGGAGATACGCAGTATTTT. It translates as CASSPGLASGDTQYF.